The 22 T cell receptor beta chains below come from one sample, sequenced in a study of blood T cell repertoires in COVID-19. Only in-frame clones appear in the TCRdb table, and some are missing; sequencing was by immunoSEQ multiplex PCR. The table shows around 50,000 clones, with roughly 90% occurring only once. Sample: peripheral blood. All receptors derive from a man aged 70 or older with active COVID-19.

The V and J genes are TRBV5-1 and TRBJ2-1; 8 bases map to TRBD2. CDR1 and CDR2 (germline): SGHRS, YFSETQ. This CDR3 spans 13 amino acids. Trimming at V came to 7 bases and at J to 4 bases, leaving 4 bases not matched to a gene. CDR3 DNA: TGCGCCAGCGGCGGGGGGAAGTACAATGAGCAGTTCTTC. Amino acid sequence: CASGGGKYNEQFF.

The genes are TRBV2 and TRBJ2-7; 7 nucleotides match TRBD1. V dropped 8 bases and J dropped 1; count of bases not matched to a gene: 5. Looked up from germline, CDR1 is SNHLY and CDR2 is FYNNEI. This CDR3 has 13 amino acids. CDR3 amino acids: CASRRDRSYEQYF. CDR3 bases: TGTGCCAGCCGCCGGGACAGATCCTACGAGCAGTACTTC. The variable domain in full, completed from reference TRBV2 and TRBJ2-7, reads EPEVTQTPSHQVTQMGQEVILRCVPISNHLYFYWYRQILGQKVEFLVSFYNNEISEKSEIFDDQFSVERPDGSNFTLKIRSTKLEDSAMYFCASRRDRSYEQYFGPGTRLTVT.

CDR3 protein: CASLPGTKKNTEAFF. As DNA, the CDR3 is TGTGCCAGCTTGCCAGGGACAAAGAAGAACACTGAAGCTTTCTTT. The chain employs TRBV18 and TRBJ1-1; possible D gene TRBD1, 6 bases. CDR3 length equals 15 residues. The V end was cut by 7 bases, the J end by 1 base, with 16 bases between. Germline V lookup: CDR1 KGHSH, CDR2 LQKENI. The whole variable domain, filled in from reference TRBV18 and TRBJ1-1, reads NAGVMQNPRHLVRRRGQEARLRCSPMKGHSHVYWYRQLPEEGLKFMVYLQKENIIDESGMPKERFSAEFPKEGPSILRIQQVVRGDSAAYFCASLPGTKKNTEAFFGQGTRLTVV.

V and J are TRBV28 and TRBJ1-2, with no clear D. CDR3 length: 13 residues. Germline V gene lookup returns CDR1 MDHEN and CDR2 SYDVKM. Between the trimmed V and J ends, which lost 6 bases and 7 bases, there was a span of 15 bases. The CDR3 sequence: CASRSSHTLGYTF. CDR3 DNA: TGTGCCAGCAGGTCTAGCCACACCCTTGGCTACACCTTC.

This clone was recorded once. The DNA of the CDR3 is TGTGCCAGCAGTTTAGGAGGGGGCGCATCTCAGCCCCAGCATTTT. Amino acid sequence: CASSLGGGASQPQHF. The J gene is TRBJ1-5, the V gene TRBV28, with 7 bases aligning to TRBD1. Germline assignment: CDR1 MDHEN and CDR2 SYDVKM. The CDR3 covers 15 residues. After removal of 2 bases from V and 6 bases from J, the junction contained 7 bases not matched to a gene.

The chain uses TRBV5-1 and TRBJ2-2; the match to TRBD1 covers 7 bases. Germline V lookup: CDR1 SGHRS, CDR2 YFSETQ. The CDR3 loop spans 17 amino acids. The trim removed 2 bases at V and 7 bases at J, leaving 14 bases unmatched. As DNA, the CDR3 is TGCGCCAGCAGCTTTCGAGGGGACAGCCCCCGGGTCGGGGAGCTGTTTTTT. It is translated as CASSFRGDSPRVGELFF.

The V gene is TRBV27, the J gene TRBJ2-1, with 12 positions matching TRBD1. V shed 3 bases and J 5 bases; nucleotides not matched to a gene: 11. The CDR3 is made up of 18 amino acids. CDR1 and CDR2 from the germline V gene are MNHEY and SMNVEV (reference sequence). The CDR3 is CASSFFPGTGGADNEQFF. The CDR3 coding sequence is TGTGCCAGCAGTTTCTTCCCCGGGACAGGGGGCGCCGACAATGAGCAGTTCTTC.

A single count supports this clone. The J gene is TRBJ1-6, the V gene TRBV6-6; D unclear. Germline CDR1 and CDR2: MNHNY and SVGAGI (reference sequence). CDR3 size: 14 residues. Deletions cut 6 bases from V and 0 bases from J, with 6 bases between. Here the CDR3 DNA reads TGTGCCAGCAGAGCCGGCTCCTATAATTCACCCCTCCACTTT. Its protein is CASRAGSYNSPLHF.

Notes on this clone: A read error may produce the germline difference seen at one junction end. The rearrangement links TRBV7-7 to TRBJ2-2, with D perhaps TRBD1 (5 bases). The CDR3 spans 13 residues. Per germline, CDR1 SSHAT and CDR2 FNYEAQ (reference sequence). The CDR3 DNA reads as TGTGCTAGCAGCTTAACCAGGGACGGGGAGCTGTTTTTT. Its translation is CASSLTRDGELFF.

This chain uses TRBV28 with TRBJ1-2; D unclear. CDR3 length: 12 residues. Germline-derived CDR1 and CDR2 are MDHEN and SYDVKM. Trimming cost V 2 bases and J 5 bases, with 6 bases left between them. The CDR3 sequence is CASSLVPYGYTF. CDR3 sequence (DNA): TGTGCCAGCAGTTTAGTTCCATATGGCTACACCTTC.

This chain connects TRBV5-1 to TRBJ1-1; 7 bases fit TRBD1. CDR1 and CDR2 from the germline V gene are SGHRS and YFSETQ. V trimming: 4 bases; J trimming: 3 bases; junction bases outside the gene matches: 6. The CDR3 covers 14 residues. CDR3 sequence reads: CASSPQGLYTEAFF. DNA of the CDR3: TGCGCCAGCAGCCCACAGGGGCTGTACACTGAAGCTTTCTTT.

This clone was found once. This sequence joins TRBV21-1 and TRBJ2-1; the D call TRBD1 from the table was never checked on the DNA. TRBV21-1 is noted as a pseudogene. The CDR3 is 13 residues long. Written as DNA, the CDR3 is TGTGCCAGCAGCACCGGACAATTGGATGAGCAGTTCTTC. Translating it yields CASSTGQLDEQFF.

As DNA, the CDR3 is TGTGCCAGCAGTATCCTAGCGGGAGGGTATAATGAGCAGTTCTTC. It translates to CASSILAGGYNEQFF. The chain combines TRBV28 with TRBJ2-1; TRBD2 aligns across 12 bases. The CDR3 sequence is 15 residues long. Germline loops: CDR1 MDHEN, CDR2 SYDVKM. V was pared by 5 bases and J by 7 bases, with 6 bases of the junction left unmatched.

The CDR3 loop is CASSRDSYEQYF. The CDR3 DNA sequence: TGCGCCAGCTCGAGGGACTCCTACGAGCAGTACTTC. The chain employs TRBV5-1 and TRBJ2-7; D may be TRBD2 (5 bases). V was clipped by 7 bases and J by 0 bases, with 8 bases between them. The germline V gene encodes CDR1 SGHRS and CDR2 YFSETQ. This CDR3 has 12 residues.

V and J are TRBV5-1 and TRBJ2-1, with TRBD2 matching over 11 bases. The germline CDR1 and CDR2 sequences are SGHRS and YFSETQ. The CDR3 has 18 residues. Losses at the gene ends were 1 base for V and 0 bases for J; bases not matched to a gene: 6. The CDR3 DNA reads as TGCGCCAGCAGCTTGCCACTAGCGGGAGTCTCCTCCTACAATGAGCAGTTCTTC. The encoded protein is CASSLPLAGVSSYNEQFF.

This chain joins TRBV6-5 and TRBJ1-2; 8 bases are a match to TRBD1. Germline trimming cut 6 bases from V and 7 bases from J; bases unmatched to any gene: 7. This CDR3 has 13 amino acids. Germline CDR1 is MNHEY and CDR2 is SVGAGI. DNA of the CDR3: TGTGCCAGCAGCCGCCTTGGACAGGGTGGCTACACCTTC. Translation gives CASSRLGQGGYTF.

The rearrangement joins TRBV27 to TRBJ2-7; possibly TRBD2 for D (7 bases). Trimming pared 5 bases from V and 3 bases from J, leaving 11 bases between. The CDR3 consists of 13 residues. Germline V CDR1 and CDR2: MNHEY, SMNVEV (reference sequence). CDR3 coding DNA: TGTGCCAGCAGTATAGGGGGGGACTACGAGCAGTACTTC. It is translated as CASSIGGDYEQYF.

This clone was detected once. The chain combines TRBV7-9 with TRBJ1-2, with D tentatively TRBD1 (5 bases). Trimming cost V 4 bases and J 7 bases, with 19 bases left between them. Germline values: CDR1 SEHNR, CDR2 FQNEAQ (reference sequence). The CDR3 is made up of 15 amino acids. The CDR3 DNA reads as TGTGCCAGCAGCTACCGGGACCTAGCGAGCGTTGGCTACACCTTC. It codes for CASSYRDLASVGYTF.

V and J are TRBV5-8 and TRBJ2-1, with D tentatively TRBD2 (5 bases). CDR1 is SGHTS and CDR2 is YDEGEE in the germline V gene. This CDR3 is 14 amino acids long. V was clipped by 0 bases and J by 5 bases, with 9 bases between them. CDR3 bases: TGTGCCAGCAGCTTGGACGGGAACCACAATGAGCAGTTCTTC. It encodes CASSLDGNHNEQFF.

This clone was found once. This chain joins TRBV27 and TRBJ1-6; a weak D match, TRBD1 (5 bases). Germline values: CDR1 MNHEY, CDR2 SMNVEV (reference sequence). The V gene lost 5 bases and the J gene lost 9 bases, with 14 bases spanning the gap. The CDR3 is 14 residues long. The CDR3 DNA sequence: TGTGCCAGCAGTCCCTACGGGGGGAGTTCACCCCTCCACTTT. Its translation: CASSPYGGSSPLHF.

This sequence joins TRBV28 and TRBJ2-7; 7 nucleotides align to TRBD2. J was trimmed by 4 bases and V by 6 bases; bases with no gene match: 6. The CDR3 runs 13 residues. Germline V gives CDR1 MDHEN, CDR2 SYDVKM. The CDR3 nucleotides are TGTGCCAGCAGGATACCCGGGGGGTACGAGCAGTACTTC. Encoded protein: CASRIPGGYEQYF.

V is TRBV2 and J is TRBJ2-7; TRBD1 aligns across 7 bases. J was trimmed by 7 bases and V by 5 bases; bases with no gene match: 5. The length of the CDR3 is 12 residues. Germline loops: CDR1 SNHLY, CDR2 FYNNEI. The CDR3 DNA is TGTGCCAGCAGTAAACAGGGGCTTGAGCAGTACTTC. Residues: CASSKQGLEQYF.